The rows below give T cell receptor beta chains drawn from one sample of a study of regulatory T cells in long-lasting Graves disease. TCRdb reprocessed the multiplex PCR reads via MiXCR and lists one record per CDR3 protein. Of some 240,000 distinct CDR3 sequences in the sample, around a fifth are singletons; the top ten hold 10% to 15%. This sample was shared with a second study, whose subject was T cells in Graves' hyperthyroidism and ophthalmopathy.

The sequences come from peripheral blood mononuclear cells (PBMCs), collected at new diagnosis, from a patient treated with antithyroid drugs. All receptors come from a woman aged 30 to 39 with Graves disease. The conserved cysteine and the conserved F or W are not part of the CDR3 here. The size of a clone is reported for some rows only, either as once, few or many, or as a class for expanded clones.

ASVAEKLF TRBV2 many
AISESGTGAPKLF TRBV10-3 many
AGRTGLNTEAF TRBV10-3 once
SALRHPRGYT TRBV20-1 NA
ASSFGGDQPQH TRBV11-2 many
ASSPAREGTEAF TRBV18 many
ASSTSGYSTDTQY TRBV7-3 NA
ASRKGGTNEKLF TRBV6-1 NA
ASRGTGPYNEQF TRBV9 NA
SARRGGDNEQF TRBV20-1 NA
ASSLQKAPDTQY TRBV11-2 NA
ASSLQGGYEQY TRBV5-1 many
ASSQAGRVRETQY TRBV14 many
ASSLDHSRTANTGELF TRBV11-3 NA
SVEDLQIGEKLF TRBV29-1 many
ASSLSTQPQH TRBV12-3/TRBV12-4 NA
ASSTARNTEAF TRBV12-3/TRBV12-4 many
ASSLARANTEAF TRBV7-9 many
AWSAGHSGANVLT TRBV30 many
ASSAGQGGTEAF TRBV12-3/TRBV12-4 many
ASSPLRGMSGYT TRBV14 many
ASSLKAGHNEQF TRBV5-1 NA
ASSPGDGNQPQH TRBV18 many
ASSPSGNTEAF TRBV5-1 NA
ASSHRGRGNQPQH TRBV28 few
ASSRQSGNIQY TRBV12-3/TRBV12-4 many
SGVPGAPYEQY TRBV29-1 many
SVVTRGQSLPYEQY TRBV29-1 few
AWSATGPRNQPQH TRBV30 many
ASSLAWTVNTEAF TRBV19 many
ASSFPSGSLHEQY TRBV7-9 many
ASSLADGRWSGNTIY TRBV5-6 many
ASSFRAGEQF TRBV11-3 NA
ASSLQTGVCKNEQY TRBV6-2/TRBV6-3 few
ASSSYGSYEQY TRBV5-1 many
ASSLLGVTEAF TRBV28 many
ASIRGATNTGELF TRBV5-6 many
AWSSGRGSSPLH TRBV30 NA
ATSSREPHEQY TRBV15 many
ASSMGQGRNQPQH TRBV19 many
ASRTGGSYNEQF TRBV12-3/TRBV12-4 many
ASSYLSQPQH TRBV6-2/TRBV6-3 NA
ASSLYGAGELF TRBV12-3/TRBV12-4 few
ASSPANRREKLF TRBV27 many
ASQGGRSEKLF TRBV2 many